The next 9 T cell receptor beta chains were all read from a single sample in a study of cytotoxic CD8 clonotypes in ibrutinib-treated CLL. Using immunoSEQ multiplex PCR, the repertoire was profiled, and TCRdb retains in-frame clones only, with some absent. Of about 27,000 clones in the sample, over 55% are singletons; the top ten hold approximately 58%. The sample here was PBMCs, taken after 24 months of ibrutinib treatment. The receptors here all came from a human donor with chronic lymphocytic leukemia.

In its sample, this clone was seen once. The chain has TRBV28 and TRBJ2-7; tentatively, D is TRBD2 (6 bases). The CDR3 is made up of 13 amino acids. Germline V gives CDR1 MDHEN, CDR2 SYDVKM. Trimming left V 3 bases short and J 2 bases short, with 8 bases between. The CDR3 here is CASSFGGTYEQYF. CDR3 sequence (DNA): TGTGCCAGCAGTTTCGGGGGAACCTACGAGCAGTACTTC. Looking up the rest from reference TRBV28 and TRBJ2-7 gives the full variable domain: DVKVTQSSRYLVKRTGEKVFLECVQDMDHENMFWYRQDPGLGLRLIYFSYDVKMKEKGDIPEGYSVSREKKERFSLILESASTNQTSMYLCASSFGGTYEQYFGPGTRLTVT.

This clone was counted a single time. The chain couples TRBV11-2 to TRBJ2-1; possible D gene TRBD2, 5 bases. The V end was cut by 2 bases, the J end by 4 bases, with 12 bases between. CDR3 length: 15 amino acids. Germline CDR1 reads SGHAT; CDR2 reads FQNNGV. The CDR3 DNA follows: TGTGCCAGCAGCTTAAAGAGCGGAGATTACAATGAGCAGTTCTTC. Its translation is CASSLKSGDYNEQFF.

The CDR3: CASSPTGRDYGYTF. CDR3 nucleotide sequence: TGTGCCAGCAGCCCTACCGGCCGAGACTATGGCTACACCTTC. The J gene is TRBJ1-2, the V gene TRBV7-9, with no clear D. Deletions cut 5 bases from V and 3 bases from J, with 13 bases between. The germline V gene encodes CDR1 SEHNR and CDR2 FQNEAQ (reference sequence). The CDR3 spans 14 residues.

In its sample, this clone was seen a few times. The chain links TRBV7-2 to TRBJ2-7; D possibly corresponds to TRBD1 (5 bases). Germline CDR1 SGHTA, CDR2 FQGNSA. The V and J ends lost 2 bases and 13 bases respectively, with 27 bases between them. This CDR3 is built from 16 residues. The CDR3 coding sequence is TGTGCCAGCAGCTTAAGTCTCGTAGGGCTGCAGGGTCTGAGCTACTTC. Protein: CASSLSLVGLQGLSYF.

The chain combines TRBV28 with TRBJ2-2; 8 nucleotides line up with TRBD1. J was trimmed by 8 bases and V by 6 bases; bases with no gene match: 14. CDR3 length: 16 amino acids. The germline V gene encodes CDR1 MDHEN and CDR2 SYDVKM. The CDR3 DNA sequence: TGTGCCAGCAGCTTAGGACAGGGTCAGATTGTAGGGGAGCTGTTTTTT. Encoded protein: CASSLGQGQIVGELFF.

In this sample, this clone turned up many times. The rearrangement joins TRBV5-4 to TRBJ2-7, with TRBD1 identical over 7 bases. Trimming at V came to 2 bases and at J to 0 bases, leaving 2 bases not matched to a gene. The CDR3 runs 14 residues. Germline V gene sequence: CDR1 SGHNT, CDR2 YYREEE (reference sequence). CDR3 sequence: CASSFYRGSYEQYF. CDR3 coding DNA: TGTGCCAGCAGCTTCTACAGGGGCTCCTACGAGCAGTACTTC.

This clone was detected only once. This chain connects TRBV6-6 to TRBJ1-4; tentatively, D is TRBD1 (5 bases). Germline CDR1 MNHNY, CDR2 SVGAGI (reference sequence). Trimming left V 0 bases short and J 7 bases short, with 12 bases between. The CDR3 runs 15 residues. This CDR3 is CASSYSAGRSEKLFF. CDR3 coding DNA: TGTGCCAGCAGTTACTCGGCAGGGAGGAGTGAAAAACTGTTTTTT.

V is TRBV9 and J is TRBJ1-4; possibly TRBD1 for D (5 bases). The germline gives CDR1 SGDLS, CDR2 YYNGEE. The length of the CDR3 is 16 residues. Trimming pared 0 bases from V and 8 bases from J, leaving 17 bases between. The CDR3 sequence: CASSVDGAGTSEKLFF. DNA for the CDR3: TGTGCCAGCAGCGTAGATGGGGCAGGGACTTCCGAAAAACTGTTTTTT.

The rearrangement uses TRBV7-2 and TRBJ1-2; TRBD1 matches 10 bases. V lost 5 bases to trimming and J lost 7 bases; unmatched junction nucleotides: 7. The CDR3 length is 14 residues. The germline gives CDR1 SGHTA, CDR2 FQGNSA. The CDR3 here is CASSLGTGVGGYTF. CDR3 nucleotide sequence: TGTGCCAGCAGCCTCGGGACAGGGGTGGGTGGCTACACCTTC.